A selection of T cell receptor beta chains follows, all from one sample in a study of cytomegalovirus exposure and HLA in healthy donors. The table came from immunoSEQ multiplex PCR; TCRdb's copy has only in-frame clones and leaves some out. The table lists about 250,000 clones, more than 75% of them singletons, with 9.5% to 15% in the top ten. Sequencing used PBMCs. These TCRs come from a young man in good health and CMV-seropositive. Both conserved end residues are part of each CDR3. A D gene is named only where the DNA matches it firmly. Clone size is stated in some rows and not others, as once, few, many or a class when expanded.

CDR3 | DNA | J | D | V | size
CASSRPRAGGTDTQYF | TGTGCCAGCAGTCGCCCTCGGGCGGGAGGGACAGATACGCAGTATTTT | TRBJ2-3 | TRBD2 | TRBV27 | -
CATRKPGTRSHEQFF | TGTGCCACCCGCAAACCCGGGACTAGGAGCCATGAGCAGTTCTTC | TRBJ2-1 | TRBD2 | TRBV6-5 | -
CAIRASPGTPNTGELFF | TGTGCCATCAGAGCCTCTCCCGGGACACCGAACACCGGGGAGCTGTTTTTT | TRBJ2-2 | - | TRBV10-3 | few
CASSLAETQYF | TGTGCCAGCAGCCTAGCGGAGACCCAGTACTTC | TRBJ2-5 | - | TRBV5-6 | -
CASRTQGAYNEQFF | TGTGCCAGCAGAACACAGGGGGCGTACAATGAGCAGTTCTTC | TRBJ2-1 | TRBD1 | TRBV27 | -
CSARDYPEYTF | TGCAGTGCTAGAGATTATCCGGAATACACCTTC | TRBJ1-2 | - | TRBV20-1 | -
CASSVRLTGEQYF | TGCGCCAGCAGTGTTCGTCTCACCGGCGAGCAGTACTTC | TRBJ2-7 | - | TRBV10-1 | -
CASSATNGYNEQFF | TGTGCCAGCAGTGCTACGAACGGATACAATGAGCAGTTCTTC | TRBJ2-1 | - | TRBV28 | -
CASEFGTSGMVEQFF | TGTGCCAGTGAATTCGGGACTAGCGGGATGGTTGAGCAGTTCTTC | TRBJ2-1 | TRBD2 | TRBV19 | -
CASSFMDSSYEQYF | TGTGCCAGCAGCTTTATGGACAGCTCCTACGAGCAGTACTTC | TRBJ2-7 | - | TRBV13 | -
CSARENPEAFF | TGCAGTGCTAGAGAGAATCCTGAAGCTTTCTTT | TRBJ1-1 | - | TRBV20-1 | -
CATSRDDGTGYVETQYF | TGTGCCACCAGCAGGGACGACGGGACGGGCTACGTAGAGACCCAGTACTTC | TRBJ2-5 | - | TRBV15 | -
CASTNRGPNYGYTF | TGTGCCAGCACCAACAGGGGGCCCAACTATGGCTACACCTTC | TRBJ1-2 | TRBD1 | TRBV6-5 | -
CASSLSVGRAYEQYF | TGCGCCAGCAGCTTGTCTGTCGGGAGGGCCTACGAGCAGTACTTC | TRBJ2-7 | TRBD2 | TRBV5-1 | few
CASMVTVYSNQPQHF | TGTGCCAGTATGGTAACAGTTTATAGCAATCAGCCCCAGCATTTT | TRBJ1-5 | - | TRBV19 | -
CASSQAESVRNYGYTF | TGTGCCAGCAGCCAAGCAGAGTCGGTGCGGAACTATGGCTACACCTTC | TRBJ1-2 | - | TRBV5-6 | -
CASSFGGSGNQPQHF | TGTGCCAGCTCTTTTGGAGGGTCTGGGAATCAGCCCCAGCATTTT | TRBJ1-5 | - | TRBV6-1 | -
CASSSTFGVSSEKLFF | TGTGCCAGCAGCTCTACTTTTGGTGTCTCGTCTGAAAAACTGTTTTTT | TRBJ1-4 | - | TRBV7-6 | -
CASSEAETYEQYF | TGTGCCAGCAGTGAAGCGGAGACCTACGAGCAGTACTTC | TRBJ2-7 | - | TRBV6-1 | -
CASSRGDRGQFGGYTF | TGTGCCAGCAGCCGTGGGGACAGGGGGCAGTTCGGTGGCTACACCTTC | TRBJ1-2 | TRBD1 | TRBV27 | -
CASSAGSGTSYEQYF | TGCGCCAGCAGTGCAGGTAGCGGGACCTCCTACGAGCAGTACTTC | TRBJ2-7 | TRBD2 | TRBV10-1 | -
CASSNWPGDTQYF | TGTGCCAGCAGTAACTGGCCGGGAGATACGCAGTATTTT | TRBJ2-3 | - | TRBV27 | -
CASSWGNNGAEAFF | TGTGCCAGCAGCTGGGGTAATAATGGGGCTGAAGCTTTCTTT | TRBJ1-1 | - | TRBV5-6 | -
CASSFSGRAPDTQYF | TGTGCCAGCAGCTTCAGCGGGAGGGCCCCAGATACGCAGTATTTT | TRBJ2-3 | TRBD2 | TRBV7-8 | -
CASRLDRGRIYGYTF | TGTGCCAGCAGACTTGACAGGGGGCGAATCTATGGCTACACCTTC | TRBJ1-2 | TRBD1 | TRBV4-2 | once
CASCRSGGADEQFF | TGCGCCAGCTGCAGGAGCGGTGGGGCGGATGAGCAGTTCTTC | TRBJ2-1 | - | TRBV5-1 | -
CASSESGQTAPGQPQHF | TGTGCCAGCAGTGAATCAGGACAAACAGCTCCGGGTCAGCCCCAGCATTTT | TRBJ1-5 | - | TRBV2 | -
CASRDRVPDTQYF | TGTGCCAGTCGGGACAGGGTACCAGATACGCAGTATTTT | TRBJ2-3 | TRBD1 | TRBV19 | -
CASSLGGQGNTEAFF | TGCGCCAGCAGCTTGGGCGGACAGGGAAACACTGAAGCTTTCTTT | TRBJ1-1 | TRBD1 | TRBV5-1 | -